Shown below are 15 T cell receptor beta chains from a single sample sequenced in a study of blood T cell repertoires in COVID-19. The protocol was immunoSEQ multiplex PCR, while the TCRdb copy is restricted to in-frame clones and leaves out a portion. Here the sample spans 110,000 to 150,000 clones, around 84% being singletons. Sequenced: peripheral blood. The source of these receptors is a woman in her fifties or sixties with acute or convalescent COVID-19.

V usage is TRBV6-1 and J usage is TRBJ2-5, with TRBD2 identical over 11 bases. This CDR3 spans 15 amino acids. After removal of 3 bases from V and 7 bases from J, the junction contained 7 bases not matched to a gene. CDR1 is MNHNS and CDR2 is SASEGT in the germline V gene. The CDR3 coding sequence is TGTGCCAGCAGTGACCTAGCGGGGGGCTTGGGGACCCAGTACTTC. Translated: CASSDLAGGLGTQYF.

This chain uses TRBV11-3 with TRBJ1-1, with TRBD1 as a possible D gene (6 bases). From germline, CDR1 is SGHNT and CDR2 YENEEA. There are 15 residues in the CDR3. V shed 5 bases and J shed 3 bases, with 16 bases lying between them. The CDR3 nucleotides read TGTGCCAGCAGCCTAATGGGGGCGCGAGACACTGAAGCTTTCTTT. Translating it yields CASSLMGARDTEAFF.

The count of this clone is one. The CDR3 spells CASNHQGNTEAFF. As DNA, the CDR3 is TGTGCCAGCAACCATCAGGGGAACACTGAAGCTTTCTTT. This rearrangement joins TRBV5-5 to TRBJ1-1; D is possibly TRBD1 (5 bases). In germline, CDR1 is SGHKS, CDR2 YYEKEE (reference sequence). CDR3 size: 13 residues. V lost 6 bases to trimming and J lost 1 base, with 10 bases between them.

The chain is built from TRBV7-9 and TRBJ2-3, with a weak D call TRBD1 (6 bases). V shed 3 bases and J shed 2 bases, with 12 bases lying between them. The CDR3 is made up of 15 amino acids. Germline V lookup: CDR1 SEHNR, CDR2 FQNEAQ (reference sequence). This CDR3 is CASSFGTGSTDTQYF. Written as DNA, the CDR3 is TGTGCCAGCAGCTTCGGAACAGGGTCCACAGATACGCAGTATTTT.

The CDR3 protein is CASRRTGGYQNQPQHF. The CDR3 region has the DNA TGTGCCAGCCGCAGGACAGGGGGTTATCAGAATCAGCCCCAGCATTTT. The chain links TRBV27 to TRBJ1-5; 10 bases are shared with TRBD1. CDR1 and CDR2 (germline): MNHEY, SMNVEV (reference sequence). The trim removed 8 bases at V and 4 bases at J, leaving 11 bases unmatched. The CDR3 spans 16 residues.

The J gene is TRBJ2-5, the V gene TRBV5-1; TRBD2 matches 9 bases. The CDR3 runs to 17 residues. The germline gives CDR1 SGHRS, CDR2 YFSETQ. The V gene end was trimmed by 0 bases and the J gene end by 4 bases; junction bases not matched to a gene: 10. CDR3 protein: CASSLEGSLAGVETQYF. The CDR3 bases are TGCGCCAGCAGCTTGGAGGGGTCTTTAGCGGGGGTAGAGACCCAGTACTTC.

V is TRBV29-1 and J is TRBJ1-1; D unresolved. CDR1 SQVTM and CDR2 ANQGSEA come from the germline V gene. The V and J ends lost 1 base and 4 bases respectively, with 10 bases between them. The CDR3 consists of 13 residues. The CDR3 nucleotides read TGCAGCGTTGAAGGGGCAGAGGGCACTGAAGCTTTCTTT. Its translation is CSVEGAEGTEAFF.

This chain links TRBV10-3 with TRBJ2-6, with TRBD1 matching 10 bases. The V gene end was trimmed by 6 bases and the J gene end by 3 bases; junction bases not matched to a gene: 5. Germline V gene lookup returns CDR1 ENHRY and CDR2 SYGVKD. The CDR3 has 16 residues. The DNA for the CDR3 is TGTGCCATCAGACGACAGGGGGCAAATGGGGCCAACGTCCTGACTTTC. Protein: CAIRRQGANGANVLTF.

This rearrangement joins TRBV19 to TRBJ2-7; possibly TRBD2 for D (6 bases). The CDR3 spans 15 residues. The V end was cut by 6 bases, the J end by 2 bases, with 17 bases between. In germline, CDR1 is LNHDA, CDR2 SQIVND (reference sequence). CDR3 nucleotides: TGTGCCAGTAGCCTTGGCCTAGCGCCTACCTACGAGCAGTACTTC. Protein sequence: CASSLGLAPTYEQYF.

V usage is TRBV5-1 and J usage is TRBJ2-7; 9 bases match TRBD1. The germline V gene has CDR1 SGHRS and CDR2 YFSETQ. The J segment lost 7 bases and the V segment lost 5 bases, leaving 22 bases of the junction unmatched. The CDR3 consists of 18 residues. The CDR3 DNA reads TGCGCCAGCAGGACCGGACAGGGGATACCTCGGGATGTTTCTGAGCAGTACTTC. Translation gives CASRTGQGIPRDVSEQYF.

V and J are TRBV7-8 and TRBJ2-5; D is ambiguous. V lost 1 base to trimming and J lost 4 bases, with 25 bases between them. Germline-derived CDR1 and CDR2 are SGHVS and FQNEAQ. The CDR3 covers 19 residues. CDR3 in DNA: TGTGCCAGCAGCTTAGTTTTTAGACTGGGTTCTCGTCTCGGAGAGACCCAGTACTTC. Translating it yields CASSLVFRLGSRLGETQYF.

The chain joins TRBV11-2 to TRBJ2-2, with a tentative D call TRBD1 (5 bases). Germline CDR1 reads SGHAT; CDR2 reads FQNNGV. The CDR3 runs to 14 residues. The V and J ends lost 4 bases and 4 bases respectively, with 10 bases between them. The CDR3 region is CASSYRGSTGELFF. The DNA for the CDR3 is TGTGCCAGCAGCTATAGGGGTAGCACCGGGGAGCTGTTTTTT.

The chain couples TRBV9 to TRBJ1-1, with D possibly matching TRBD1 (6 bases). CDR1 is SGDLS and CDR2 is YYNGEE in the germline V gene. Trimming took 1 base from V and 4 from J, leaving 11 bases between them. CDR3 length equals 14 residues. CDR3 bases: TGTGCCAGCAGCGTATACTACAGGGCCACTGAAGCTTTCTTT. Encoded protein: CASSVYYRATEAFF.

V usage is TRBV24-1 and J usage is TRBJ2-5; D is unresolved. The CDR3 has 15 amino acids. Germline-derived CDR1 and CDR2 are KGHDR and SFDVKD. With 0 bases removed from V and 5 bases from J, the gap between germline ends came to 12 bases. The CDR3: CATSDLQGSRETQYF. The CDR3 nucleotides read TGTGCCACCAGTGATTTGCAAGGCTCCAGGGAGACCCAGTACTTC.

The gene calls are TRBV27 and TRBJ1-2, with D perhaps TRBD1 (5 bases). Germline CDR1 MNHEY, CDR2 SMNVEV (reference sequence). There are 14 residues in the CDR3. Trimming left V 3 bases short and J 3 bases short, with 11 bases between. CDR3: CASSLKARDYGYTF. The CDR3 DNA reads as TGTGCCAGCAGTTTGAAGGCCAGGGACTATGGCTACACCTTC.